The 14 T cell receptor beta chains in this list originate from one sample, sequenced in a study of Graves' ophthalmopathy and Graves' hyperthyroidism. TCR beta CDR3 amplification used RNA transcripts. RT-PCR with HTBI primers came first, then second-round multiplex PCR. Using its own MiXCR run on the multiplex PCR reads, TCRdb lists one record per CDR3 protein. The sample comprises around 1,200,000 distinct CDR3 sequences, 36% of which are singletons, and 8.5% to 14% rests with the top ten. Sequences were obtained from peripheral blood or thyroid tissue (not recorded which). Every receptor here comes from an adult man with Graves' hyperthyroidism.

Comment on this clonotype: At one end, the junction sequence differs from germline, possibly due to a read error. This chain joins TRBV4-2 and TRBJ2-7, with TRBD2 as a possible D gene (6 bases). The CDR3 contains 16 residues. The V gene's germline CDR1 is LGHNA and CDR2 YNFKEQ. CDR3 in amino acids: CASSQDPAGNSYKQYF. The CDR3 DNA reads as TGTGCCAGCAGCCAAGATCCGGCGGGGAACTCCTACAAGCAGTACTTC.

The chain has TRBV13 and TRBJ1-5, with D perhaps matching TRBD1 (6 bases). The CDR3 has 15 amino acids. V was pared by 2 bases and J by 6 bases, with 14 bases between. Germline CDR1 reads PRHDT; CDR2 reads FYEKMQ (reference sequence). The CDR3 is CASSLSPGGSQPQHF. CDR3 in DNA: TGTGCCAGCAGCTTATCACCGGGGGGCAGTCAGCCCCAGCATTTT.

Concerning this clonotype: A much larger clone lies a single base off, so this may be a read error. The chain is built from TRBV9 and TRBJ2-5; D unclear. Deletions cut 0 bases from V and 1 base from J, with 7 bases between. This CDR3 comprises 14 residues. The germline CDR1 and CDR2 sequences are SGDLS and YYNGEE. The CDR3 is CASSVGAIQETQYF. The DNA for the CDR3 is TGTGCCAGCAGCGTAGGGGCGATCCAAGAGACCCAGTACTTC.

The rearrangement uses TRBV7-2 and TRBJ1-6, with 10 bases fitting TRBD1. The trim removed 4 bases at V and 11 bases at J, leaving 8 bases unmatched. This CDR3 is built from 15 residues. Germline CDR1 SGHTA, CDR2 FQGNSA. The CDR3 region has the DNA TGTGCCAGCAGCTCCCGCACGGGACAGGGGACACCCCTCCACTTT. This sequence encodes CASSSRTGQGTPLHF.

This clonotype has only one observation. This may arise from a read error, as a much more abundant clone is one base away. The V and J genes are TRBV7-3 and TRBJ2-7, with a weak D call TRBD2 (6 bases). V shed 5 bases and J shed 2 bases, with 13 bases lying between them. The length of the CDR3 is 14 residues. Germline CDR1 is SGHTA and CDR2 is FQGTGA. The CDR3 region has the DNA TGTGCCAGCAGCCGCGGGGCGGAAGCCTACGAGCAGTACTTC. Translated: CASSRGAEAYEQYF.

J is TRBJ2-5 and V is TRBV5-4, with a weak D call TRBD2 (5 bases). Trimming cost V 3 bases and J 7 bases, with 19 bases left between them. Per germline, CDR1 SGHNT and CDR2 YYREEE (reference sequence). The CDR3 runs 15 residues. The CDR3: CASSSYTSSVGTQYF. CDR3 coding DNA: TGTGCCAGCAGCTCCTATACTAGTAGTGTAGGGACCCAGTACTTC. Full variable domain (rest looked up from reference TRBV5-4 and TRBJ2-5): ETGVTQSPTHLIKTRGQQVTLRCSSQSGHNTVSWYQQALGQGPQFIFQYYREEENGRGNFPPRFSGLQFPNYSSELNVNALELDDSALYLCASSSYTSSVGTQYFGPGTRLLVL.

This sequence joins TRBV2 and TRBJ2-7; 13 bases match TRBD2. CDR3 length: 18 residues. Unmatched junction bases numbered 18, after V lost 6 bases and J lost 7 bases. Germline loops: CDR1 SNHLY, CDR2 FYNNEI. The DNA for the CDR3 is TGTGCCAGCAGAAGCGGACTAGCGGGAGTACTCGCCCAAGGGGAGCAGTACTTC. It yields the protein CASRSGLAGVLAQGEQYF.

As concerns this clonotype: The conserved closing phenylalanine or tryptophan is absent in this CDR3, likely reflecting a read error. V and J are TRBV10-3 and TRBJ1-5; tentatively, D is TRBD1 (5 bases). V shed 4 bases and J shed 6 bases, with 10 bases lying between them. CDR3 size: 13 residues. CDR1 ENHRY and CDR2 SYGVKD come from the germline V gene. CDR3 DNA sequence: TGTGCCATCAGTGCAGGGTTAGGTCAGCCCCAGCATCTT. Translated: CAISAGLGQPQHL.

V and J are TRBV5-1 and TRBJ1-2; 8 bases are shared with TRBD1. The CDR3 is made up of 16 amino acids. In germline, CDR1 is SGHRS, CDR2 YFSETQ. J lost 4 bases, V lost 5 bases, and 13 bases had no gene match. The CDR3 loop is CASSLTPGQAIYGYTF. In DNA form, the CDR3 reads TGCGCCAGCAGTCTCACTCCGGGACAGGCAATCTATGGCTACACCTTC.

About this clonotype itself: One junction end does not reproduce the germline sequence, and a read error may be involved. The chain employs TRBV7-8 and TRBJ1-5, with unresolved D. CDR3 length equals 8 residues. Germline values: CDR1 SGHVS, CDR2 FQNEAQ. The CDR3 sequence: CAISSQHF. The CDR3 coding sequence is TGTGCCATCAGCAGTCAGCATTTT.

The chain links TRBV29-1 to TRBJ2-5, with a possible D match to TRBD2 (6 bases). V shed 6 bases and J shed 1 base, with 15 bases lying between them. The V gene's germline CDR1 is SQVTM and CDR2 ANQGSEA. The CDR3 extends over 14 amino acids. The CDR3 bases are TGCAGCGTCGGCGCGGCGGGGCGCCAAGAGACCCAGTACTTC. It yields the protein CSVGAAGRQETQYF. Filled out from reference TRBV29-1 and TRBJ2-5, the complete variable domain reads SAVISQKPSRDICQRGTSLTIQCQVDSQVTMMFWYRQQPGQSLTLIATANQGSEATYESGFVIDKFPISRPNLTFSTLTVSNMSPEDSSIYLCSVGAAGRQETQYFGPGTRLLVL.

The J gene is TRBJ1-6, the V gene TRBV2; D may be TRBD1 (5 bases). Looked up from germline, CDR1 is SNHLY and CDR2 is FYNNEI. The ends were cut back, 5 bases at V and 16 bases at J, with 21 bases in the middle. The CDR3 contains 14 residues. This CDR3 reads CASSLSPATETLHF. The DNA of the CDR3 is TGTGCCAGCAGTTTATCCCCCGCGACAGAGACACTCCACTTT.

This clonotype was detected ten times or more. The CDR3 DNA reads TGTGCCAGCAGCGTAGAGGACAGTTATCAGCCCCAGCATTTT. Protein product: CASSVEDSYQPQHF. This chain links TRBV9 with TRBJ1-5, with D maybe TRBD1 (6 bases). The CDR3 runs 14 residues. V lost 0 bases and J 5 bases, leaving 9 bases between the germline ends. The V gene's germline CDR1 is SGDLS and CDR2 YYNGEE.

This clonotype came up many times. This sequence joins TRBV2 and TRBJ1-2; D unclear. The CDR3 has 13 amino acids. Between the trimmed V and J ends, which lost 5 bases and 3 bases, there was a span of 10 bases. Looked up from germline, CDR1 is SNHLY and CDR2 is FYNNEI. CDR3 nucleotide sequence: TGTGCCAGCAGTAACGACTGGGACTATGGCTACACCTTC. Protein product: CASSNDWDYGYTF.